This TCR beta chain was found in a study of patients and donors after allogeneic stem cell transplantation. The V segment lost 6 bases and the J segment 4 bases; nucleotides outside the gene matches: 9. There are 16 residues in the CDR3. From germline, CDR1 is SGHTA and CDR2 FQGNSA. TCRdb re-called the RT-PCR reads with MiXCR, one entry per CDR3 protein. Of about 200,000 distinct CDR3 sequences listed, 41% are singletons. This TCR was recovered from a human donor who was either an allogeneic HSCT recipient or a stem cell or donor lymphocyte infusion donor (not recorded which). It is not recorded whose cells these are; they may come from a transplant donor. Specimen: blood, either unsorted or a sorted T cell fraction (not recorded which). The chain has TRBV7-2 and TRBJ2-3, with 11 bases matching TRBD2. DNA of the CDR3: TGTGCCAGCAGTCCGATAGCGGGAGGGAGAGCAGATACGCAGTATTTT. This encodes CASSPIAGGRADTQYF.